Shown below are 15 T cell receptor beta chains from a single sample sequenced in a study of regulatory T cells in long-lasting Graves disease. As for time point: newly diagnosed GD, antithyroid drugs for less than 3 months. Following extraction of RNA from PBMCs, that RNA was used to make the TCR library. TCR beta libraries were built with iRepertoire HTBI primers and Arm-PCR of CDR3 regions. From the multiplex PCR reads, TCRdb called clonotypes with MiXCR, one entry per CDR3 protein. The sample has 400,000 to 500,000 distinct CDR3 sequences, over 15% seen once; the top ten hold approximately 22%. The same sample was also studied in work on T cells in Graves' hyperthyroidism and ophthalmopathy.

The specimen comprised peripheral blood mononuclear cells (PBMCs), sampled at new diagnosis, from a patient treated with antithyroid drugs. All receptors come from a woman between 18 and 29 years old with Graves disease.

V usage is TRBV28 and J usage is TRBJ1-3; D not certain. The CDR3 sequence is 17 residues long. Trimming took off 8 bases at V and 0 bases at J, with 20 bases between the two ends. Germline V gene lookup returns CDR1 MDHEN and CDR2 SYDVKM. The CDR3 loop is CASLPLPRAHSGNTIYF. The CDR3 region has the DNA TGTGCCAGCCTGCCCCTCCCCCGGGCCCACTCTGGAAACACCATATATTTT.

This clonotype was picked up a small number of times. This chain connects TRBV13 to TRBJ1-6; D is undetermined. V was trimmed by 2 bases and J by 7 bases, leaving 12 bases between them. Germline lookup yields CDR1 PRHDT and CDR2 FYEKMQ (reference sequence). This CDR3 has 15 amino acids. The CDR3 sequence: CASSLRQIGNSPLHF. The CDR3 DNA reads TGTGCCAGCAGCTTACGGCAGATCGGGAATTCACCCCTCCACTTT.

The DNA for the CDR3 is TGTGCTAGTGGGCAAATAACCGGTTCATTCACTGAAGCTTTCTTT. As protein: CASGQITGSFTEAFF. The chain links TRBV12-5 to TRBJ1-1; no definite D call. V was shortened by 6 bases and J by 4 bases, with 18 bases between the two germline ends. Germline assignment: CDR1 LGHNT and CDR2 FRNRAP. This CDR3 comprises 15 residues.

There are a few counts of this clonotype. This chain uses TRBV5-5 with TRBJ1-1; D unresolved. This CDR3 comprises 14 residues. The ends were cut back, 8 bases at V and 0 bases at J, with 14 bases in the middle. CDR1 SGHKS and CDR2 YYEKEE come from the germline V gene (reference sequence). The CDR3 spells CASSTSLMNTEAFF. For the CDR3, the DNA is TGTGCCAGTTCAACCTCTCTTATGAACACTGAAGCTTTCTTT.

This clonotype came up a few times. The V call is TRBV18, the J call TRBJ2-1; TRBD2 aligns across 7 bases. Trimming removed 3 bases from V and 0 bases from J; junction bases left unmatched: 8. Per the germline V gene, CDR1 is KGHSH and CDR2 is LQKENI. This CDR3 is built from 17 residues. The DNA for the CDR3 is TGTGCCAGCTCACCCGCTAGCGGCCATCTCTCCTACAATGAGCAGTTCTTC. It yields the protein CASSPASGHLSYNEQFF.

The CDR3, as DNA: TGTGCCAGCAGTATCTTAGCGGGCTCCTACAATGAGCAGTTCTTC. It is translated as CASSILAGSYNEQFF. V and J are TRBV6-1 and TRBJ2-1; TRBD2 agrees at 7 bases. The CDR3 spans 15 residues. V shed 5 bases and J 0 bases; nucleotides not matched to a gene: 4. Germline CDR1 MNHNS, CDR2 SASEGT.

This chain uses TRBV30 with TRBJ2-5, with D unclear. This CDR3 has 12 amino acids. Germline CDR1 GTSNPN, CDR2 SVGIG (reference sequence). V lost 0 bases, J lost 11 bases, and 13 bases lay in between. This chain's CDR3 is CAWSVGGHEQYF. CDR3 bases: TGTGCCTGGAGTGTAGGCGGTCATGAGCAGTACTTC.

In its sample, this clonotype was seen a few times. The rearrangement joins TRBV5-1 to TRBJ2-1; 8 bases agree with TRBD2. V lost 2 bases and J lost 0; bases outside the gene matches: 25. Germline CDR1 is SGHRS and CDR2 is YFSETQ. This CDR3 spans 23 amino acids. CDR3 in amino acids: CASSFPPQQTSGKPRSSYNEQFF. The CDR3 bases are TGCGCCAGCAGCTTCCCGCCTCAACAAACTAGCGGAAAGCCCCGGAGCTCCTACAATGAGCAGTTCTTC.

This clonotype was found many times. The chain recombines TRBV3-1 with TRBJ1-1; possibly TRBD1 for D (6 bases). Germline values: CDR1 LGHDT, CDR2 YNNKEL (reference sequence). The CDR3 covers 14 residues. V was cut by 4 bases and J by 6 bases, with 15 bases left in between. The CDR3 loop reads CASSPPGGGAEAFF. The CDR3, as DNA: TGTGCCAGCAGCCCCCCGGGAGGGGGTGCTGAAGCTTTCTTT. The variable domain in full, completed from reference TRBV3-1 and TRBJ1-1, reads DTAVSQTPKYLVTQMGNDKSIKCEQNLGHDTMYWYKQDSKKFLKIMFSYNNKELIINETVPNRFSPKSPDKAHLNLHINSLELGDSAVYFCASSPPGGGAEAFFGQGTRLTVV.

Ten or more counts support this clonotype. As DNA, the CDR3 is TGCAGCGTTGAGGTGACTATCTACGAGCAGTACTTC. Translating gives CSVEVTIYEQYF. This sequence joins TRBV29-1 and TRBJ2-7; a possible D gene is TRBD2 (5 bases). The germline V gene has CDR1 SQVTM and CDR2 ANQGSEA. The ends were cut back, 3 bases at V and 3 bases at J, with 9 bases in the middle. The CDR3 covers 12 residues.

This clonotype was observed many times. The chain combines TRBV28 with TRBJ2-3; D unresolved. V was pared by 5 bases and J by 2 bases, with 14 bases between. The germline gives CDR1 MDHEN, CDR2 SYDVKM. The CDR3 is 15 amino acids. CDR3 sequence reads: CASSAPSSLTDTQYF. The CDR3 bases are TGTGCCAGCAGTGCTCCGTCGAGCCTCACAGATACGCAGTATTTT.

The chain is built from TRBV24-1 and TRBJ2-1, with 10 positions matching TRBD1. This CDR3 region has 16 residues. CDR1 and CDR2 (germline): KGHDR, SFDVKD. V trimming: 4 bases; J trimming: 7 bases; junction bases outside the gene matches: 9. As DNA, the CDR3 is TGTGCCACCAGTGACCTCCGGGACAGGGGCCGTAATGAGCAGTTCTTC. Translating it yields CATSDLRDRGRNEQFF.

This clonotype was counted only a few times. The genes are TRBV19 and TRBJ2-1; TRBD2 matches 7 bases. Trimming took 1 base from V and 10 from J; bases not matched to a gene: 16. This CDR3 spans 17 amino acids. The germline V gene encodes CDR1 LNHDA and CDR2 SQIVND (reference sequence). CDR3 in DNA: TGTGCCAGTAGTATAGCAGTCGGGAGAGGAAAAGCGGGGGAGCAGTTCTTC. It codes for CASSIAVGRGKAGEQFF.

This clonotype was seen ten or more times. The CDR3 sequence is CASSLSGGGPYEQYF. The CDR3 nucleotides are TGTGCCAGCAGCTTAAGCGGGGGTGGCCCCTACGAGCAGTACTTC. The chain uses TRBV7-6 and TRBJ2-7; 8 nucleotides match TRBD2. V lost 2 bases, J lost 2 bases, and 5 bases stayed unmatched. The CDR3 contains 15 residues. The germline CDR1 and CDR2 sequences are SGHVS and FNYEAQ.

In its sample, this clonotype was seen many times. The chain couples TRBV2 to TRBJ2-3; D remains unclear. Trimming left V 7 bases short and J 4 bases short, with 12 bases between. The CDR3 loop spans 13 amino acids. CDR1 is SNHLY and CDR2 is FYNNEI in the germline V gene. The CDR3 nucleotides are TGTGCCAGCACCACATCTTGGGCAGATACGCAGTATTTT. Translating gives CASTTSWADTQYF.